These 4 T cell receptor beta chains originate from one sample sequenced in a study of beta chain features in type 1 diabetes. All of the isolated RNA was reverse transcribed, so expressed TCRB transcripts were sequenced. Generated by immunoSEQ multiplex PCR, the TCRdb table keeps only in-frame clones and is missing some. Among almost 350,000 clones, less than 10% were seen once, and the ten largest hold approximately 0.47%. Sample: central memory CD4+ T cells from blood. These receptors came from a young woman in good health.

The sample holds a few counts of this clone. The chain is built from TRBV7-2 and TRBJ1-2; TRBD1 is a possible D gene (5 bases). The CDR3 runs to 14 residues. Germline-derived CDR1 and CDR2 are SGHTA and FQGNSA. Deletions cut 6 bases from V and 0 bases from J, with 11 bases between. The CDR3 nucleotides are TGTGCCAGCAGTCCCGGGGGGGCTAACTATGGCTACACCTTC. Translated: CASSPGGANYGYTF.

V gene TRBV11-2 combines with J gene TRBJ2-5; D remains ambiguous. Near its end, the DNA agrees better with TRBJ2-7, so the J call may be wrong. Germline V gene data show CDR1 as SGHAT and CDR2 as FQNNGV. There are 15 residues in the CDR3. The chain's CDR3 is CASSLKEGWSYEQYF. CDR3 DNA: TGTGCCAGCAGCTTGAAAGAAGGTTGGTCCTACGAGCAGTACTTC.

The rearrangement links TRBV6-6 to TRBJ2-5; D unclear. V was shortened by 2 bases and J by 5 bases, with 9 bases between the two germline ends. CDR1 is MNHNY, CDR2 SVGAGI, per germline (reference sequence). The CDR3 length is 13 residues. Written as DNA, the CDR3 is TGTGCCAGCAGTTACCCAGAGTCGGAGACCCAGTACTTC. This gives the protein CASSYPESETQYF.

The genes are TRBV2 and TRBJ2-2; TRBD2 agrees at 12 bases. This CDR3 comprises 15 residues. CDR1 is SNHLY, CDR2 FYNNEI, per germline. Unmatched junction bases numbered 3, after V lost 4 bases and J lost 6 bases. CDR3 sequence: CASSGLAGGPGELFF. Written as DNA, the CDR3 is TGTGCCAGCAGTGGCCTAGCGGGAGGGCCCGGGGAGCTGTTTTTT.